Below are 31 T cell receptor beta chains sequenced from a single sample in a study of beta chain features in type 1 diabetes. The investigators reverse transcribed all of the isolated RNA, so they sequenced expressed TCRB transcripts. The assay was immunoSEQ multiplex PCR, and TCRdb's table has in-frame clones only and misses some. Here the sample spans a few hundred thousand clones, roughly an eighth being singletons. Their target antigens are unknown. Overall study results and limits: TCRB CDR3s from Type 1 diabetes patients were moderately but significantly shorter in all four CD4+ subsets.

Specimen: naive CD4+ T cells from blood. These TCRs come from a man aged 30 to 39 with type 1 diabetes.

This clone was found a few times. The chain's CDR3 is CASSAVGSRNEQYF. The CDR3, as DNA: TGTGCCAGCAGTGCTGTCGGGAGTCGGAATGAGCAGTACTTC. The chain has TRBV2 and TRBJ2-7, with D possibly being TRBD2 (6 bases). The CDR3 is made up of 14 amino acids. Germline CDR1 and CDR2: SNHLY and FYNNEI. Trimming removed 4 bases from V and 7 bases from J, with 17 bases in between.

The chain employs TRBV10-3 and TRBJ2-5, with D maybe TRBD2 (6 bases). The CDR3 is 13 residues long. The ends were cut back, 3 bases at V and 4 bases at J, with 9 bases in the middle. The V gene's germline CDR1 is ENHRY and CDR2 SYGVKD. CDR3 sequence (DNA): TGTGCCATCAGTGAACCCGGGGGAGAGACCCAGTACTTC. Encoded protein: CAISEPGGETQYF.

This clone has just a few counts. This chain links TRBV30 with TRBJ2-1; D is unresolved. Germline lookup yields CDR1 GTSNPN and CDR2 SVGIG (reference sequence). The CDR3 extends over 11 amino acids. V shed 0 bases and J shed 10 bases, with 7 bases lying between them. The chain's CDR3 is CAWSVQLEQFF. The DNA of the CDR3 is TGTGCCTGGAGTGTACAATTAGAGCAGTTCTTC.

This clone has just a few counts. V is TRBV28 and J is TRBJ1-5; possibly TRBD1 for D (5 bases). The CDR3 sequence is 14 residues long. Trimming removed 6 bases from V and 3 bases from J, with 12 bases in between. The germline V gene has CDR1 MDHEN and CDR2 SYDVKM. The CDR3 spells CASSVTDTNQPQHF. As DNA, the CDR3 is TGTGCCAGCAGCGTGACAGATACCAATCAGCCCCAGCATTTT.

This clone was observed a few times. The chain links TRBV7-9 to TRBJ1-4, with D perhaps matching TRBD1 (5 bases). There are 11 residues in the CDR3. Germline lookup yields CDR1 SEHNR and CDR2 FQNEAQ (reference sequence). Trimming pared 5 bases from V and 13 bases from J, leaving 11 bases between. The CDR3 sequence is CASSPMGGLFF. In nucleotides, the CDR3 is TGTGCCAGCAGCCCCATGGGGGGACTGTTTTTT. Complete variable domain (other parts from reference TRBV7-9 and TRBJ1-4): DTGVSQNPRHKITKRGQNVTFRCDPISEHNRLYWYRQTLGQGPEFLTYFQNEAQLEKSRLLSDRFSAERPKGSFSTLEIQRTEQGDSAMYLCASSPMGGLFFGSGTQLSVL.

This sequence joins TRBV4-1 and TRBJ1-4; 8 bases agree with TRBD1. CDR3 length: 15 amino acids. The ends lost 2 bases at V and 8 bases at J; junction bases unmatched: 7. The germline V gene has CDR1 MGHRA and CDR2 YSYEKL. As DNA, the CDR3 is TGCGCCAGCAGCCAAAGGACAGGGACCAAAGAAAAACTGTTTTTT. It translates to CASSQRTGTKEKLFF.

V is TRBV4-2 and J is TRBJ2-1; D may be TRBD2 (7 bases). Trimming pared 0 bases from V and 15 bases from J, leaving 18 bases between. Per germline, CDR1 LGHNA and CDR2 YNFKEQ. This CDR3 comprises 14 residues. CDR3 protein: CASSQDGGGGSWFF. CDR3 DNA: TGTGCCAGCAGCCAAGATGGGGGGGGCGGGAGCTGGTTCTTC.

This clone has more than one count but fewer than ten. The chain employs TRBV28 and TRBJ2-5, with a tentative D call TRBD2 (6 bases). This CDR3 has 13 amino acids. CDR1 and CDR2 (germline): MDHEN, SYDVKM. V dropped 9 bases and J dropped 2 bases, with 13 bases sitting between them. CDR3 nucleotide sequence: TGTGCCAGTAGCGGAGTGGGGCAAGAGACCCAGTACTTC. This encodes CASSGVGQETQYF.

In this sample, this clone turned up a few times. The genes are TRBV19 and TRBJ2-2, with D perhaps matching TRBD1 (6 bases). Looked up from germline, CDR1 is LNHDA and CDR2 is SQIVND (reference sequence). The V gene lost 6 bases and the J gene lost 0 bases, with 11 bases spanning the gap. The CDR3 extends over 15 amino acids. CDR3 in amino acids: CASRGDKANTGELFF. The CDR3 DNA reads TGTGCCAGTAGGGGGGACAAAGCGAACACCGGGGAGCTGTTTTTT. The full variable domain, rest sourced from reference TRBV19 and TRBJ2-2, is DGGITQSPKYLFRKEGQNVTLSCEQNLNHDAMYWYRQDPGQGLRLIYYSQIVNDFQKGDIAEGYSVSREKKESFPLTVTSAQKNPTAFYLCASRGDKANTGELFFGEGSRLTVL.

Turning to this clone: Other DNA sequences from this sample encode an identical CDR3 as well. V and J are TRBV18 and TRBJ1-2; possible D gene TRBD1, 5 bases. The V end lost 0 bases, the J end lost 5 bases, and 7 bases lay between the germline ends. This CDR3 is built from 13 residues. Germline V gene data show CDR1 as KGHSH and CDR2 as LQKENI. The CDR3 is CASSPPAGYGYTF. The CDR3, as DNA: TGTGCCAGCTCACCACCTGCAGGGTATGGCTACACCTTC.

This clone was seen only a few times. This rearrangement joins TRBV12-5 to TRBJ1-2; the D is unclear. V lost 1 base to trimming and J lost 8 bases, with 17 bases between them. This CDR3 spans 15 amino acids. Germline CDR1 reads LGHNT; CDR2 reads FRNRAP. DNA of the CDR3: TGTGCTAGTGGTTTGGAGAGCTTACGCGGTCGGGGCTACACCTTC. Protein product: CASGLESLRGRGYTF.

This clone was observed a handful of times. This chain uses TRBV5-4 with TRBJ1-2; TRBD1 matches 9 bases. CDR1 is SGHNT and CDR2 is YYREEE in the germline V gene (reference sequence). The CDR3 length is 14 residues. J lost 4 bases, V lost 2 bases, and 3 bases had no gene match. The CDR3 reads CASSFMTGGYGYTF. In nucleotides, the CDR3 is TGTGCCAGCAGCTTTATGACAGGGGGCTATGGCTACACCTTC. The entire variable domain, with the rest obtained from reference TRBV5-4 and TRBJ1-2, is as follows: ETGVTQSPTHLIKTRGQQVTLRCSSQSGHNTVSWYQQALGQGPQFIFQYYREEENGRGNFPPRFSGLQFPNYSSELNVNALELDDSALYLCASSFMTGGYGYTFGSGTRLTVV.

This clone was found a few times. The chain recombines TRBV6-5 with TRBJ2-7; 9 bases match TRBD1. This CDR3 contains 15 residues. Germline CDR1 MNHEY, CDR2 SVGAGI. J was trimmed by 6 bases and V by 2 bases; bases with no gene match: 8. The CDR3: CASSYRGQGSSEQYF. CDR3 in DNA: TGTGCCAGCAGTTACCGGGGACAGGGTAGCAGCGAGCAGTACTTC.

This clone turned up a few times. V usage is TRBV7-2 and J usage is TRBJ2-1; no definite D call. The CDR3 is 14 residues long. Germline CDR1 and CDR2: SGHTA and FQGNSA. V gave up 5 bases and J gave up 0 bases, with 8 bases separating them. In DNA form, the CDR3 reads TGTGCCAGCAGCCTCTCAGTCTCCTACAATGAGCAGTTCTTC. It codes for CASSLSVSYNEQFF.

This sequence joins TRBV25-1 and TRBJ2-7, with TRBD1 identical over 10 bases. Germline V CDR1 and CDR2: MGHDK, SYGVNS. Trimming took 5 bases from V and 3 from J; bases not matched to a gene: 7. This CDR3 comprises 15 residues. CDR3 sequence (DNA): TGTGCCAGCAGTAGGGAGGGGACAGGGGTCTACGAGCAGTACTTC. As protein: CASSREGTGVYEQYF.

The chain has TRBV7-9 and TRBJ2-3, with 8 bases identical to TRBD1. CDR1 and CDR2 (germline): SEHNR, FQNEAQ (reference sequence). After removal of 6 bases from V and 1 base from J, the junction contained 3 bases not matched to a gene. The CDR3 runs to 14 residues. Here the CDR3 reads CASREGQGTDTQYF. The CDR3, as DNA: TGTGCCAGCAGGGAGGGACAGGGCACAGATACGCAGTATTTT. The complete variable domain, with remaining parts taken from reference TRBV7-9 and TRBJ2-3, reads DTGVSQNPRHKITKRGQNVTFRCDPISEHNRLYWYRQTLGQGPEFLTYFQNEAQLEKSRLLSDRFSAERPKGSFSTLEIQRTEQGDSAMYLCASREGQGTDTQYFGPGTRLTVL.

The rearrangement joins TRBV15 to TRBJ2-2; possibly TRBD2 for D (6 bases). The CDR3 is 14 amino acids. Trimming shortened V by 1 base and J by 6 bases, and 9 bases separated the two germline ends. The V gene's germline CDR1 is LNHNV and CDR2 YYDKDF (reference sequence). The DNA of the CDR3 is TGTGCCACCAGCAGAGTCAGGGAGGCCGGGGAGCTGTTTTTT. It specifies CATSRVREAGELFF. Complete variable domain (other parts from reference TRBV15 and TRBJ2-2): DAMVIQNPRYQVTQFGKPVTLSCSQTLNHNVMYWYQQKSSQAPKLLFHYYDKDFNNEADTPDNFQSRRPNTSFCFLDIRSPGLGDTAMYLCATSRVREAGELFFGEGSRLTVL.

The chain is built from TRBV18 and TRBJ2-3; 8 nucleotides line up with TRBD2. Losses at the gene ends were 3 bases for V and 0 bases for J; bases not matched to a gene: 2. Germline CDR1 and CDR2: KGHSH and LQKENI. The CDR3 spans 15 residues. The CDR3 DNA reads as TGTGCCAGCTCACCTACTAGCGGTAGCACAGATACGCAGTATTTT. This translates into CASSPTSGSTDTQYF.

This clone was observed a handful of times. This chain joins TRBV5-4 and TRBJ2-7; 13 nucleotides line up with TRBD2. The CDR3 has 17 residues. With 4 bases clipped from V and 2 bases from J, the junction kept 9 bases outside the gene matches. Germline V gene lookup returns CDR1 SGHNT and CDR2 YYREEE (reference sequence). CDR3 in DNA: TGTGCCAGCAGCACGGGACTAGCGGGATTACATACCTACGAGCAGTACTTC. Its protein product is CASSTGLAGLHTYEQYF.

In this sample, this clone turned up a few times. In DNA, the CDR3 is TGCGCCAGCAGCTTGTCCCTAGCGGGAGGGTATGAGACCCAGTACTTC. Translated, it gives CASSLSLAGGYETQYF. The chain carries TRBV5-1 and TRBJ2-5, with 12 bases matching TRBD2. This CDR3 has 16 residues. Per the germline V gene, CDR1 is SGHRS and CDR2 is YFSETQ. Unmatched junction bases numbered 6, after V lost 1 base and J lost 5 bases.

This clone was recorded a few times. The chain carries TRBV5-1 and TRBJ1-2; 9 bases agree with TRBD1. Germline CDR1 is SGHRS and CDR2 is YFSETQ. After removal of 3 bases from V and 1 base from J, the junction contained 7 bases not matched to a gene. CDR3 length equals 16 residues. CDR3 nucleotide sequence: TGCGCCAGCAGCTCGACAGGGGGGATGGATAACTATGGCTACACCTTC. This codes for CASSSTGGMDNYGYTF.

The CDR3 DNA sequence: TGTGCCAGCTCACCTCCAGGGTTGGGTGGCTACACCTTC. Translation: CASSPPGLGGYTF. The chain uses TRBV18 and TRBJ1-2, with D possibly TRBD1 on 5 matching bases. The CDR3 extends over 13 amino acids. Germline values: CDR1 KGHSH, CDR2 LQKENI. V dropped 3 bases and J dropped 7 bases, with 12 bases sitting between them.

DNA for the CDR3: TGTGCCAGCACCAGGTCGGGGTACACTGAAGCTTTCTTT. This encodes CASTRSGYTEAFF. V gene TRBV6-5 combines with J gene TRBJ1-1, with D uncertain. V lost 7 bases and J lost 3, with 12 bases in between. CDR3 length: 13 residues. Germline V lookup: CDR1 MNHEY, CDR2 SVGAGI.

The gene calls are TRBV27 and TRBJ1-5, with 10 nucleotides matching TRBD1. Trimming at V came to 3 bases and at J to 3 bases, leaving 2 bases not matched to a gene. The length of the CDR3 is 15 residues. Germline CDR1 and CDR2: MNHEY and SMNVEV (reference sequence). The CDR3 DNA follows: TGTGCCAGCAGTTTGACAGGGGGCCCCAATCAGCCCCAGCATTTT. This codes for CASSLTGGPNQPQHF.

This clone was recorded a few times. The chain carries TRBV9 and TRBJ2-7; TRBD2 agrees at 7 bases. The length of the CDR3 is 13 residues. CDR1 and CDR2 (germline): SGDLS, YYNGEE. Unmatched junction bases numbered 5, after V lost 3 bases and J lost 5 bases. CDR3 in amino acids: CASSAELAHEQYF. DNA for the CDR3: TGTGCCAGCAGCGCGGAACTAGCGCACGAGCAGTACTTC.

This clone has only a few counts. The DNA of the CDR3 is TGTGCCAGCAGTTACTCGGAGGCGGATACCTACGAGCAGTACTTC. This encodes CASSYSEADTYEQYF. The chain uses TRBV6-5 and TRBJ2-7; the D gene is possibly TRBD2 (5 bases). The ends were cut back, 0 bases at V and 2 bases at J, with 11 bases in the middle. CDR1 and CDR2 from the germline V gene are MNHEY and SVGAGI. CDR3 length equals 15 residues.

This rearrangement joins TRBV6-5 to TRBJ2-1; the D gene is possibly TRBD1 (6 bases). The V gene's germline CDR1 is MNHEY and CDR2 SVGAGI. The CDR3 contains 13 residues. The CDR3 bases are TGTGTAGCGAGGGGGTCCTATAGCAATGAGCAGTTCTTC. This encodes CVARGSYSNEQFF.

This clone has just a few counts. V gene TRBV2 combines with J gene TRBJ2-7; D might be TRBD1 (5 bases). This CDR3 region has 13 residues. V was pared by 8 bases and J by 4 bases, with 15 bases between. The V gene's germline CDR1 is SNHLY and CDR2 FYNNEI. The CDR3, as DNA: TGTGCCAGCCACCAGGGTGTAACTTACGAGCAGTACTTC. Protein product: CASHQGVTYEQYF.

This clone was recorded a few times. The rearrangement joins TRBV28 to TRBJ2-4; D perhaps matches TRBD1 (5 bases). Germline V CDR1 and CDR2: MDHEN, SYDVKM. The CDR3 runs 13 residues. Trimming stripped 6 bases from V and 5 bases from J, with 11 bases between. In DNA, the CDR3 is TGTGCCAGCAGCCTTGGGGCTGAAAACATTCAGTACTTC. This codes for CASSLGAENIQYF.

This clone was seen only a few times. This chain uses TRBV7-2 with TRBJ1-1; 7 bases match TRBD1. This CDR3 region has 18 residues. CDR1 is SGHTA, CDR2 FQGNSA, per germline. The junction had 17 bases not matched to a gene; V was cut back by 1 base and J by 6 bases. The CDR3 region has the DNA TGTGCCAGCAGCTTAGTAGGCCGCGAGGGGGCGCGTATCGCTGAAGCTTTCTTT. Its protein product is CASSLVGREGARIAEAFF.

This rearrangement joins TRBV6-1 to TRBJ2-6, with D perhaps TRBD2 (5 bases). Trimming removed 1 base from V and 5 bases from J, with 9 bases in between. The CDR3 extends over 15 amino acids. Germline assignment: CDR1 MNHNS and CDR2 SASEGT. CDR3 DNA: TGTGCCAGCAGTGAAGGTCGGGGAAGGGCCAACGTCCTGACTTTC. Encoded protein: CASSEGRGRANVLTF.